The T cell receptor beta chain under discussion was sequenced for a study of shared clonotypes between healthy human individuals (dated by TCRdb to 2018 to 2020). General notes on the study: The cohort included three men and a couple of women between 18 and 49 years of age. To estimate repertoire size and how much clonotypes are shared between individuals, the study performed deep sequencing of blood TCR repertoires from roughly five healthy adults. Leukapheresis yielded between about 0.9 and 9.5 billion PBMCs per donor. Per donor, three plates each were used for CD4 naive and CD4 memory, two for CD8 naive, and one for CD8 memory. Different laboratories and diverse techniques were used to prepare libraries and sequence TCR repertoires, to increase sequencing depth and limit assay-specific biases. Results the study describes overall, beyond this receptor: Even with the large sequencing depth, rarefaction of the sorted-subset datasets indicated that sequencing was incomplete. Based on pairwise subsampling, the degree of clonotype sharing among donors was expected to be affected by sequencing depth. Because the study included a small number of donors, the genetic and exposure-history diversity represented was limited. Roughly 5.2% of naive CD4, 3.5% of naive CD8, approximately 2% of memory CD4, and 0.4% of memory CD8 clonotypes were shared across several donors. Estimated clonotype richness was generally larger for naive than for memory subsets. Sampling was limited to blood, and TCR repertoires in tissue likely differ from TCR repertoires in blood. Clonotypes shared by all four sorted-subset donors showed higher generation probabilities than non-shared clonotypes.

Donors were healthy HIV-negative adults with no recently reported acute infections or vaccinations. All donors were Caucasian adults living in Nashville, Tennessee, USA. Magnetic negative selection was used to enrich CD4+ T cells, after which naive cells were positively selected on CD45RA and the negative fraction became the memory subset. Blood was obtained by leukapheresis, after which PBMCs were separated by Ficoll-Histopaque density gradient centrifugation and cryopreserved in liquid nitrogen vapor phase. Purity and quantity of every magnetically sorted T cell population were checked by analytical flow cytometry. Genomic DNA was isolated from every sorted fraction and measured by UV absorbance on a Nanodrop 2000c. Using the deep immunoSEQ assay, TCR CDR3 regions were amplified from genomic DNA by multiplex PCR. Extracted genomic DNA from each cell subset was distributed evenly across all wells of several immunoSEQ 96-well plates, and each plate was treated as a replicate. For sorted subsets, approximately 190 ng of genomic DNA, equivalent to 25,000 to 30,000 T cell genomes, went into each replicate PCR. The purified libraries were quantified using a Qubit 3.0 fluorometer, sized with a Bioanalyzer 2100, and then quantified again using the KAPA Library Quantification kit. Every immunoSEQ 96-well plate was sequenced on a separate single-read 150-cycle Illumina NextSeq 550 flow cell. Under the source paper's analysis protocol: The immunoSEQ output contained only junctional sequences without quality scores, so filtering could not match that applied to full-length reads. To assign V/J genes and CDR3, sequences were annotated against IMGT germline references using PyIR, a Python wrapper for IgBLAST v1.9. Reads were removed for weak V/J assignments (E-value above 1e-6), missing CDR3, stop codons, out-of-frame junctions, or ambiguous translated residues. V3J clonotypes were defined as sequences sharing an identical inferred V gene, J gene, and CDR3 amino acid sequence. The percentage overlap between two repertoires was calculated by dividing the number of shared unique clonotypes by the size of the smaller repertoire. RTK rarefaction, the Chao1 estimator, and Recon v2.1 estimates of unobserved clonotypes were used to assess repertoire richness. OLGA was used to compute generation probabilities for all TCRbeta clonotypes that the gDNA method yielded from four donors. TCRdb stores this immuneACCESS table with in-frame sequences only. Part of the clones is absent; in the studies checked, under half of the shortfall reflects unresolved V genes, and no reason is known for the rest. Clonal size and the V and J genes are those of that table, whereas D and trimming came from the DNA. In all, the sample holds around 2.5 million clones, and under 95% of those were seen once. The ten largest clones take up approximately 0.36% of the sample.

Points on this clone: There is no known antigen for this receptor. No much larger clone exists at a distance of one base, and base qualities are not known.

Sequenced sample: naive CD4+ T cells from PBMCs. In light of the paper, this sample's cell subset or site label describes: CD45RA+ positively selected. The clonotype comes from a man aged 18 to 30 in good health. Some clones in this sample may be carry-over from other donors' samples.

The DNA sequence is given as TGTGCCACCAGCGTAGGGAGGGAGACCCAGTACTTC. This yields the protein CATSVGRETQYF. The rearranged chain carries TRBV15 and TRBJ2-5; tentative D gene TRBD2, with 6 bases matching. V was cut back by 5 bases and J by 5 bases, leaving a gap of 9 bases between them. CDR1 and CDR2 are read off the germline V gene (reference sequence) as LNHNV and YYDKDF. There are 12 amino acids in the CDR3, from cysteine to phenylalanine inclusive. CDR3 DNA is the only sequence kept; it has 36 bases, read in frame from the first base.